This TCR beta chain stems from a study of blood T cell repertoires in COVID-19. Study information: Sites across the United States, Italy and Spain contributed samples from acute and convalescent COVID-19. The analysed material was cDNA or gDNA that came from T cells, B-cell-depleted T cells, or PBMCs.

The CDR3 extends over 12 amino acids. Trimming took off 5 bases at V and 7 bases at J, with 9 bases between the two ends. Germline V gene sequence: CDR1 SEHNR, CDR2 FQNEAQ (reference sequence). In the source study's methods: For nucleated cells, counts were estimated from reference gene primer amplification. Sequenced by immunoSEQ multiplex PCR; TCRdb stores in-frame clones only, minus some. V and J calls and clone size are given by that table; D and trimming were obtained from the DNA. The table has around 270,000 clones, 75% to 90% seen once. The specimen sequenced was peripheral blood. The rearrangement uses TRBV7-9 and TRBJ2-1, with D tentatively TRBD2 (5 bases). The sequence derives from a man younger than 45 with active or convalescent COVID-19. The CDR3, as DNA: TGTGCCAGCAGCCGCGGGCGGAATGAGCAGTTCTTC. Its translation: CASSRGRNEQFF.